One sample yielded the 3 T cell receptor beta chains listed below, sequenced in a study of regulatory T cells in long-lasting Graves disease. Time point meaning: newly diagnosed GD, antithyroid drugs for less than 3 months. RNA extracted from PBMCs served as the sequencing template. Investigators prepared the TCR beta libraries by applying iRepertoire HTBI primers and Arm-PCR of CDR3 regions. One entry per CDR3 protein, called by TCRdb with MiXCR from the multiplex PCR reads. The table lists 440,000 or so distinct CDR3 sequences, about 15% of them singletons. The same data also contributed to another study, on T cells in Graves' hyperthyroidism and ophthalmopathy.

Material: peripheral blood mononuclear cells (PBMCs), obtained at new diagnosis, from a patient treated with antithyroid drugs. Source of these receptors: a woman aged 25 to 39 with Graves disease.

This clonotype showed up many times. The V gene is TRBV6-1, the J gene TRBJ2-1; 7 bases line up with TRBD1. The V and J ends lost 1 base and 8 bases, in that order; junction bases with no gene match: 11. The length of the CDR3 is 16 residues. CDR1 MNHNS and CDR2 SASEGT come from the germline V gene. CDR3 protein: CASSEGPGGPRDEQFF. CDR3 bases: TGTGCCAGCAGTGAAGGACCAGGGGGACCTAGGGATGAGCAGTTCTTC.

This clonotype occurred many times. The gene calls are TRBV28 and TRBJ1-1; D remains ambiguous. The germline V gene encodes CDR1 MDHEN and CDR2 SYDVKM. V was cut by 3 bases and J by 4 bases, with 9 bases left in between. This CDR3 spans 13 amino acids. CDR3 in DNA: TGTGCCAGCAGTTTTAGCGCCGCCACTGAAGCTTTCTTT. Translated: CASSFSAATEAFF.

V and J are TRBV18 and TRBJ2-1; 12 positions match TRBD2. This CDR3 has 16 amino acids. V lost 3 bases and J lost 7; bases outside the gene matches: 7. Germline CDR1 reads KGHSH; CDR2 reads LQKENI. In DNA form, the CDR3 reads TGTGCCAGCTCACCCAGGACTAGCGGGATTGGGAATGAGCAGTTCTTC. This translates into CASSPRTSGIGNEQFF.